This record looks at one T cell receptor (beta chain) sequence and its context. This record belongs to a study of T cell responses to AZD1222 COVID-19 vaccine. Pooled samples include second doses given at about 4 or 12 weeks. CDR1 is MDHEN, CDR2 SYDVKM, per germline. J lost 4 bases, V lost 1 base, and 10 bases had no gene match. The CDR3 length is 17 residues. Profiled with immunoSEQ multiplex PCR; TCRdb holds only in-frame clones, not every one. This repertoire shows about 180,000 clones, approximately 86% found once; its top ten account for about 9.9%. The clonotype was recovered from an adult who received the AZD1222 COVID-19 vaccine. The input for sequencing was peripheral blood, taken 28 days after the second AZD1222 dose. The rearrangement joins TRBV28 to TRBJ2-7; 10 bases agree with TRBD2. CDR3 DNA: TGTGCCAGCAGTTTATTCTCAAGGGCTAGCGGGGGTTACGAGCAGTACTTC. Translation gives CASSLFSRASGGYEQYF.